The TCR beta chain described here comes from a study of T cell repertoires in cytomegalovirus infection. CDR1 is LNHDA, CDR2 SQIVND, per germline (reference sequence). The CDR3 length is 14 residues. The V and J ends lost 4 bases and 11 bases respectively, with 20 bases between them. TCRdb passed the reads through MiXCR, listing each CDR3 protein once. Altogether approximately 500,000 distinct CDR3 sequences are present, around a third being singletons, with the ten largest covering roughly 17%. With respect to this clonotype: The antigen remains unidentified.

This rearrangement joins TRBV19 to TRBJ1-2; D remains unclear. This receptor was identified in a human donor in good health (CMV status not recorded). Some clones in this sample may be carry-over from other donors' samples. Material: cultured PBMCs, obtained from culture after CMV antigen stimulation. CDR3 protein: CASSTARGNYWYTF. The CDR3 nucleotides are TGTGCCAGTAGTACAGCCCGTGGAAACTATTGGTACACCTTC.